This TCR beta chain was sequenced during a study of blood T cell repertoires in COVID-19. As processed by the authors: Estimation of nucleated cell counts relied on the amplification of reference gene primers. Generated by immunoSEQ multiplex PCR, the TCRdb table keeps only in-frame clones and is missing some. V, J and clone size derive from that table, while D and trimming were established from the DNA sequence. The data contain 300,000 to 400,000 clones, approximately 84% of them singletons. This CDR3 is built from 14 residues. Trimming stripped 4 bases from V and 5 bases from J, with 11 bases between. The germline gives CDR1 SEHNR, CDR2 FQNEAQ (reference sequence).

Sequenced sample: PBMCs or T cells enriched from blood (not recorded which). The clonotype originates from a woman aged 25 to 39 who had recovered from COVID-19. V is TRBV7-9 and J is TRBJ2-2; tentatively, D is TRBD1 (6 bases). The CDR3: CASSSTGLTGELFF. In DNA form, the CDR3 reads TGTGCCAGCAGCTCGACAGGACTTACCGGGGAGCTGTTTTTT.